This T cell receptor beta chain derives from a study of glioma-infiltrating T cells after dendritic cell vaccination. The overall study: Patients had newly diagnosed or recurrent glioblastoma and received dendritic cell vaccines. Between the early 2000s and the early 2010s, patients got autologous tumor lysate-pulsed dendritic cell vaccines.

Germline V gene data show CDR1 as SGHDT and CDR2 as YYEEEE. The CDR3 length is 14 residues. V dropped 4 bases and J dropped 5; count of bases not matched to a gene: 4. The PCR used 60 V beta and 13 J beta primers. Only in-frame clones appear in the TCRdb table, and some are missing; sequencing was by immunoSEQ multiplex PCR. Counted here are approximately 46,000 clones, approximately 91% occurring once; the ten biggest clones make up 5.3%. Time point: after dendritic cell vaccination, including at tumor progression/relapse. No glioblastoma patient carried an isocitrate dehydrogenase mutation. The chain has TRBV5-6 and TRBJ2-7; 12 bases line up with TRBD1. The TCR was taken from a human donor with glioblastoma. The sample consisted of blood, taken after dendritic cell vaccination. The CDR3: CASSRDRGRDEQYF. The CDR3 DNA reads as TGTGCCAGCAGCCGGGACAGGGGGCGGGACGAGCAGTACTTC.